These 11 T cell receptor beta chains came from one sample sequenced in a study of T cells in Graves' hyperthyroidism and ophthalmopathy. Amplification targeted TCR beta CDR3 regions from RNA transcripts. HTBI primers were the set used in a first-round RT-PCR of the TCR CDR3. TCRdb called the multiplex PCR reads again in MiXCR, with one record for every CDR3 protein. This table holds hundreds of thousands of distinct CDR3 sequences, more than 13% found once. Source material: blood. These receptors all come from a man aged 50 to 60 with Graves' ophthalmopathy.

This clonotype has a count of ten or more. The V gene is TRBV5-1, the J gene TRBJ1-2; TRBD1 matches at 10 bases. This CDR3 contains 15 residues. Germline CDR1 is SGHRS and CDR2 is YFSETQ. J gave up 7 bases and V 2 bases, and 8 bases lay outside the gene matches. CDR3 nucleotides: TGCGCCAGCAGCTTTACCGGGACAGGGGCGGTTGGCTACACCTTC. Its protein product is CASSFTGTGAVGYTF.

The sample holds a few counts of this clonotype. Here the CDR3 reads CSAKKGVLYNEQFF. Written as DNA, the CDR3 is TGCAGTGCAAAAAAAGGAGTTCTCTACAATGAGCAGTTCTTC. V is TRBV20-1 and J is TRBJ2-1; D gene ambiguous. Trimming left V 6 bases short and J 3 bases short, with 15 bases between. The CDR3 is 14 residues long. Germline values: CDR1 DFQATT, CDR2 SNEGSKA (reference sequence).

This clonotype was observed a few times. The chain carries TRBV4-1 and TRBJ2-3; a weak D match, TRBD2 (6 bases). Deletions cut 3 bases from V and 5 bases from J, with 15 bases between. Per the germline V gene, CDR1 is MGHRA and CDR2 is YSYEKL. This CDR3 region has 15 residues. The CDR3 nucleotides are TGCGCCAGCAGCCATCGGACCGGGAGAGTAGATACGCAGTATTTT. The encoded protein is CASSHRTGRVDTQYF.

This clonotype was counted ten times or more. The CDR3 is CASSVRSTDTQYF. DNA of the CDR3: TGTGCCAGCAGCGTGCGAAGCACAGATACGCAGTATTTT. The chain uses TRBV2 and TRBJ2-3; D gene uncertain. There are 13 residues in the CDR3. V shed 6 bases and J shed 0 bases, with 7 bases lying between them. Germline loops: CDR1 SNHLY, CDR2 FYNNEI.

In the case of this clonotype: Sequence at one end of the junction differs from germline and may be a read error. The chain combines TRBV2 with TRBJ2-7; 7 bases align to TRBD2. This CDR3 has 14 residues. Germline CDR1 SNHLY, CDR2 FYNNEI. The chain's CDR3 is CASSPSGLTYERYF. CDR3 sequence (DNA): TGTGCCAGCAGCCCTAGCGGCCTTACCTACGAGCGGTACTTC.

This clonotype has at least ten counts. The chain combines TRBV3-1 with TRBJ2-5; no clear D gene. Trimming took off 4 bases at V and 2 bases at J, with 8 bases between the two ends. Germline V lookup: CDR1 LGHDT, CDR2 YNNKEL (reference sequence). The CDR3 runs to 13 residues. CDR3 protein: CASSLDGQETQYF. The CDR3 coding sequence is TGTGCCAGCAGCCTAGACGGTCAAGAGACCCAGTACTTC.

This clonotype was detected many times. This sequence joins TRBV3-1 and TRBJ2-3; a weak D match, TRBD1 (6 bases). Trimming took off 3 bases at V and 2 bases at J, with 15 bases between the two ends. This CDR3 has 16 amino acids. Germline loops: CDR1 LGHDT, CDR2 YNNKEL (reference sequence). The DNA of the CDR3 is TGTGCCAGCAGCCAGGGCCCTGGACAGCACACAGATACGCAGTATTTT. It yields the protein CASSQGPGQHTDTQYF.

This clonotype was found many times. The CDR3 reads CASSSNLAGLYEQYF. The CDR3 DNA sequence: TGTGCCAGCAGCTCCAACCTAGCGGGACTCTACGAGCAGTACTTC. The chain combines TRBV13 with TRBJ2-7; 9 positions agree with TRBD2. This CDR3 contains 15 residues. CDR1 and CDR2 (germline): PRHDT, FYEKMQ (reference sequence). Unmatched junction bases numbered 7, after V lost 4 bases and J lost 3 bases.

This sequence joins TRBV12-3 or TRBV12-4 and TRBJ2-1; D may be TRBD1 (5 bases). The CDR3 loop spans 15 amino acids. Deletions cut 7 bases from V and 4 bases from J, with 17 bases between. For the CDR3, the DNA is TGTGCCAGCATGGACCCTCTGACAGCATACAATGAGCAGTTCTTC. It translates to CASMDPLTAYNEQFF.

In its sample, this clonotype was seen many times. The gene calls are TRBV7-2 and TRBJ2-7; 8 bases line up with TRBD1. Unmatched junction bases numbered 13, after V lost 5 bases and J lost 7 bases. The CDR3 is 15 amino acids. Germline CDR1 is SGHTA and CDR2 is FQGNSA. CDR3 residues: CASSLRAGGLGEQYF. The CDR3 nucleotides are TGTGCCAGCAGCCTCAGGGCAGGGGGCTTGGGGGAGCAGTACTTC.

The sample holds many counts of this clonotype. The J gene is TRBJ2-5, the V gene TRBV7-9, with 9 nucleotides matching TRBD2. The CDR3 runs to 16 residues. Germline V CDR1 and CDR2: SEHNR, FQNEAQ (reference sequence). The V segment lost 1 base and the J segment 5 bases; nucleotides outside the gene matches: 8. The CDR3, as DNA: TGTGCCAGCAGCTTAGTCGGACTAGCGCTTCGGGAGACCCAGTACTTC. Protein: CASSLVGLALRETQYF.